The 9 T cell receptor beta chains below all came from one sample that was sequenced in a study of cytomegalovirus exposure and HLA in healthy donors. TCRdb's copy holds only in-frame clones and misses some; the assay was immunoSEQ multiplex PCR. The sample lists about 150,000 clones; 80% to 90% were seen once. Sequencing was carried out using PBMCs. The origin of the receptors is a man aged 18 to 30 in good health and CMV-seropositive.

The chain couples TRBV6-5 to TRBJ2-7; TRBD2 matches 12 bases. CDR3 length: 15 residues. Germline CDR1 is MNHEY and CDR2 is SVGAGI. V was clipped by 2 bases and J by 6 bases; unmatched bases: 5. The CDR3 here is CASSYLAGGLGEQYF. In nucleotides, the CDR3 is TGTGCCAGCAGTTACCTAGCGGGAGGGCTTGGCGAGCAGTACTTC.

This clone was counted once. The CDR3 loop is CASSLETRPETQYF. The CDR3 region has the DNA TGCGCCAGCAGCTTGGAGACACGGCCAGAGACCCAGTACTTC. The chain has TRBV5-1 and TRBJ2-5, with D hard to call. Germline V gives CDR1 SGHRS, CDR2 YFSETQ. This CDR3 contains 14 residues. Trimming took off 0 bases at V and 4 bases at J, with 10 bases between the two ends.

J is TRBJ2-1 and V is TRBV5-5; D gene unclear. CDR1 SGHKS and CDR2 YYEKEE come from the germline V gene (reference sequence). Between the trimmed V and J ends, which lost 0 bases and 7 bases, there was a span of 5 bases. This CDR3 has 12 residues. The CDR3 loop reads CASSLGANEQFF. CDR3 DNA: TGTGCCAGCAGCTTGGGGGCAAATGAGCAGTTCTTC. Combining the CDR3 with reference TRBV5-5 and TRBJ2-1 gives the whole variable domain DAGVTQSPTHLIKTRGQQVTLRCSPISGHKSVSWYQQVLGQGPQFIFQYYEKEERGRGNFPDRFSARQFPNYSSELNVNALLLGDSALYLCASSLGANEQFFGPGTRLTVL.

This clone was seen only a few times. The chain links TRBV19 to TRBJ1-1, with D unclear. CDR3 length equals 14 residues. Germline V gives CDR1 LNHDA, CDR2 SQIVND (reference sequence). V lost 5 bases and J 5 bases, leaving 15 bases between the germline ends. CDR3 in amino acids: CASSPRGGGTEAFF. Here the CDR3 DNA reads TGTGCCAGTAGTCCACGGGGAGGAGGTACTGAAGCTTTCTTT. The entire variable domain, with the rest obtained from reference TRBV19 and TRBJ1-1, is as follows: DGGITQSPKYLFRKEGQNVTLSCEQNLNHDAMYWYRQDPGQGLRLIYYSQIVNDFQKGDIAEGYSVSREKKESFPLTVTSAQKNPTAFYLCASSPRGGGTEAFFGQGTRLTVV.

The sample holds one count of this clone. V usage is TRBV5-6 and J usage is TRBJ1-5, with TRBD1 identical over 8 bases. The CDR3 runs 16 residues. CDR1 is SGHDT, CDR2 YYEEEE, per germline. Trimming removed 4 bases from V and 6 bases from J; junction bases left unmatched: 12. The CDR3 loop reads CASSPSARGLRQPQHF. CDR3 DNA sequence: TGTGCCAGCAGCCCCTCGGCCAGGGGGCTTCGTCAGCCCCAGCATTTT.

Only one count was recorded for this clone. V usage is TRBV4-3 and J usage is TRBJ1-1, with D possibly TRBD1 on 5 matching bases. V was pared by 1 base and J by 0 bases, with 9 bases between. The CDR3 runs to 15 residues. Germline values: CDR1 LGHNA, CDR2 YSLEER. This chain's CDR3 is CASSQGQIVNTEAFF. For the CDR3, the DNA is TGCGCCAGCAGCCAAGGACAGATTGTGAACACTGAAGCTTTCTTT.

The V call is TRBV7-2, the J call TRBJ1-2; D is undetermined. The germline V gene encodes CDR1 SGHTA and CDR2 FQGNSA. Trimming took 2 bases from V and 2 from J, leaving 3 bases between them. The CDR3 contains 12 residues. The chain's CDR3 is CASSLSNYGYTF. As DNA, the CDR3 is TGTGCCAGCAGCTTATCAAACTATGGCTACACCTTC.

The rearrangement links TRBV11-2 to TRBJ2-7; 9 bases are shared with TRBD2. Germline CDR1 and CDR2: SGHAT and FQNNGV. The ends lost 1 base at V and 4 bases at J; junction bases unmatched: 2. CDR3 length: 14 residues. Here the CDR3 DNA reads TGTGCCAGCAGCTTAGGCCTAGCGGGGTACGAGCAGTACTTC. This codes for CASSLGLAGYEQYF.

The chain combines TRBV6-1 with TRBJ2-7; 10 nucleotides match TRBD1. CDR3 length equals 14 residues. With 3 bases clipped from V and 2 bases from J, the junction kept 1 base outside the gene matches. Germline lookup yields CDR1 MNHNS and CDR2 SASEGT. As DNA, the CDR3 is TGTGCCAGCAGTGATGGACAGGGGGCCTACGAGCAGTACTTC. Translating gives CASSDGQGAYEQYF.